This T cell receptor (beta chain) came from a study of blood T cells in healthy people across ages. Study findings and constraints: Donors of long life had a larger count of naive CD4+ cells and greater diversity than aged donors. Donor CMV status was unknown, possibly confounding expanded clonotype changes.

The second PCR ran about 6 to 11 cycles with a sample-barcoded 5' primer and J-beta primers. TCRdb re-called the 5' RACE reads with MiXCR, one entry per CDR3 protein. The sample records about 1,800,000 distinct CDR3 sequences, 25% to 30% being singletons. This clonotype has only a few counts. What it binds is unknown. The CDR3 sequence is 15 residues long. The V gene end was trimmed by 6 bases and the J gene end by 6 bases; junction bases not matched to a gene: 12. This sequence was found in a woman in her twenties or thirties in good health. The sample comprised blood. This chain uses TRBV12-3 or TRBV12-4 with TRBJ2-3, with TRBD2 identical over 7 bases. The DNA for the CDR3 is TGTGCCAGCAGCAGACTAGCTCCCCGCCCGGATACGCAGTATTTT. It yields the protein CASSRLAPRPDTQYF.